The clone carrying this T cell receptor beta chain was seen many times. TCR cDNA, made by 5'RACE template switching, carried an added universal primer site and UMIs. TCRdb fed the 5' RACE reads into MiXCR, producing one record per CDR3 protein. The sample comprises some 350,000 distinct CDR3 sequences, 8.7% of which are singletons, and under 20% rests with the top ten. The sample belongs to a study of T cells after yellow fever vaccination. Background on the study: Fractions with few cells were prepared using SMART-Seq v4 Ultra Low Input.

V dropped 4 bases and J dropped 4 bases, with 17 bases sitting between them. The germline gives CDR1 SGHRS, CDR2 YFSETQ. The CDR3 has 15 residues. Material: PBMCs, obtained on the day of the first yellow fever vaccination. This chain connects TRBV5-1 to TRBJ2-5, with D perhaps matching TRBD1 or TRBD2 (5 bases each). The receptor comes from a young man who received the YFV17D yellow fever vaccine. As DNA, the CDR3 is TGCGCCAGCAGCGCCACCTCCCCGGGACCAGAGACCCAGTACTTC. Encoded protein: CASSATSPGPETQYF.